This entry describes one TCR beta chain. Repertoires were generated with immunoSEQ multiplex PCR, while TCRdb's copy carries only in-frame clones and drops some. The data contain 450,000 or so clones, roughly 87% of them seen just once; the ten biggest clones take up 0.7% to 1%. These data originate in a study of blood T cell repertoires in COVID-19. The wider study: COVID-19 samples from acute and convalescent phases originated in the United States, Italy and Spain.

The ends were cut back, 2 bases at V and 7 bases at J, with 11 bases in the middle. From germline, CDR1 is MGHDK and CDR2 SYGVNS. CDR3 size: 14 residues. The source is a man between 18 and 29 years old with COVID-19, enrolled during active disease. Sequencing was done on a sample of peripheral blood. This rearrangement joins TRBV25-1 to TRBJ2-2; D remains unclear. CDR3 protein: CASSETSSGGELFF. The CDR3 nucleotides are TGTGCCAGCAGTGAAACCTCCTCCGGCGGGGAGCTGTTTTTT. Combining the CDR3 with reference TRBV25-1 and TRBJ2-2 gives the whole variable domain EADIYQTPRYLVIGTGKKITLECSQTMGHDKMYWYQQDPGMELHLIHYSYGVNSTEKGDLSSESTVSRIRTEHFPLTLESARPSHTSQYLCASSETSSGGELFFGEGSRLTVL.